This T cell receptor (beta chain) derives from a study of T cells in Graves' hyperthyroidism and ophthalmopathy. This clonotype has just a few counts. This may come from a read error, since a much larger clone is one base off. RNA transcripts yielded amplified TCR beta CDR3 regions. First-round RT-PCR of the TCR CDR3 relied on the HTBI primer set. TCRdb recomputed calls from the multiplex PCR reads with MiXCR, one row per CDR3 protein. The data hold 300,000 to 450,000 distinct CDR3 sequences, with about 14% observed a single time. The sequence was collected from a woman aged 25 to 45 with Graves' ophthalmopathy. The sample taken for sequencing was blood.

Here the CDR3 reads CASSLRPINGYTF. DNA for the CDR3: TGTGCCAGCAGTCTTCGCCCTATTAATGGCTACACCTTC. The chain has TRBV12-3 or TRBV12-4 and TRBJ1-2, with no clear D. Trimming took 5 bases from V and 6 from J, leaving 13 bases between them. The CDR3 loop spans 13 amino acids.